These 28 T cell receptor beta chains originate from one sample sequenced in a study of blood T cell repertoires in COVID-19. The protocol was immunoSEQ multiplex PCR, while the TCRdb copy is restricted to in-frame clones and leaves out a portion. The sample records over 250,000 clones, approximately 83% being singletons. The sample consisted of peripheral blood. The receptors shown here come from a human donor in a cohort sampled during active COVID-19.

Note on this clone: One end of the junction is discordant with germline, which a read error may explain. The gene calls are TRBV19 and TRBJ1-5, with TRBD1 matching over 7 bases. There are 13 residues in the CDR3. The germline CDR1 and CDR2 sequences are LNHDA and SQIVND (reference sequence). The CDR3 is CASTGAVNQPQHF. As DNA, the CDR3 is TGTGCGAGTACAGGGGCGGTGAATCAGCCCCAGCATTTT.

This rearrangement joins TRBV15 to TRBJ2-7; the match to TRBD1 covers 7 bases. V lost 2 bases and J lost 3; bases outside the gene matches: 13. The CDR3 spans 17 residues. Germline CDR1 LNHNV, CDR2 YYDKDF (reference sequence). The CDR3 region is CATSRYPPVTGNYEQYF. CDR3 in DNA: TGTGCCACCAGCAGATATCCACCTGTGACAGGGAACTACGAGCAGTACTTC.

The DNA of the CDR3 is TGTGCCAGCAGCTTAGGAGAGGGGGAGCTGTTTTTT. Protein product: CASSLGEGELFF. This rearrangement joins TRBV7-9 to TRBJ2-2; D is uncertain. V was clipped by 1 base and J by 8 bases, with 5 bases between them. The CDR3 consists of 12 residues. Germline loops: CDR1 SEHNR, CDR2 FQNEAQ (reference sequence).

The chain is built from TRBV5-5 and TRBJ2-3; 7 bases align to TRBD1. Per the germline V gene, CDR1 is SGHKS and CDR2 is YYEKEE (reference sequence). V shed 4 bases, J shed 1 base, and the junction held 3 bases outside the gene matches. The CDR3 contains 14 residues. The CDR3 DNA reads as TGTGCCAGCAGCCAGGGGGTTCGCACAGATACGCAGTATTTT. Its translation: CASSQGVRTDTQYF.

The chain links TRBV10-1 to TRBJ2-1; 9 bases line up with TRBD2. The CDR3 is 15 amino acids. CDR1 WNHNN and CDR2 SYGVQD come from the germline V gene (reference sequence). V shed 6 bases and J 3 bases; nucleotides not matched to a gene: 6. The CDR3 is CASRTSGRRYNEQFF. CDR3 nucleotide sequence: TGCGCCAGCAGGACGAGCGGGAGGCGCTACAATGAGCAGTTCTTC.

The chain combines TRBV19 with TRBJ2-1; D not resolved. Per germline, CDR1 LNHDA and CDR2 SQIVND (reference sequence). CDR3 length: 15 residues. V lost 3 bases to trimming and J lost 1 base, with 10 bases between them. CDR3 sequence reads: CASSIQAQSYNEQFF. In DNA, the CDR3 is TGTGCCAGTAGTATCCAGGCACAATCCTACAATGAGCAGTTCTTC.

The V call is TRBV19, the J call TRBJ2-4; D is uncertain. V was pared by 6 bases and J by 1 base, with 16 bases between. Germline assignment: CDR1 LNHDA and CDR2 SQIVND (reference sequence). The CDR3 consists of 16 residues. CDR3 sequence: CASSPLGLLAKNIQYF. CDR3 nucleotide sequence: TGTGCCAGTAGCCCCCTGGGCCTTCTGGCCAAAAACATTCAGTACTTC.

DNA of the CDR3: TGCGCCAGCAGCCCGGGAGGTGGGACAGGGGGTTTCGAGCAGTACTTC. It encodes CASSPGGGTGGFEQYF. This sequence joins TRBV4-1 and TRBJ2-7; 11 bases agree with TRBD1. Losses at the gene ends were 4 bases for V and 6 bases for J; bases not matched to a gene: 11. The CDR3 is 16 residues long. Per germline, CDR1 MGHRA and CDR2 YSYEKL.

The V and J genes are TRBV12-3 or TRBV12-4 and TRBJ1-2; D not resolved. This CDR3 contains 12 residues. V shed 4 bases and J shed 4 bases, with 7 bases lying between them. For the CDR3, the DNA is TGTGCCAGCAGTTATGAGGGCTATGGCTACACCTTC. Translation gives CASSYEGYGYTF.

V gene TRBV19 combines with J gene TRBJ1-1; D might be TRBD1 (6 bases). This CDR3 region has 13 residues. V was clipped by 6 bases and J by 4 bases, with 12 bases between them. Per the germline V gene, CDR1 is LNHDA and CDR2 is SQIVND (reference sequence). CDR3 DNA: TGTGCCAGTAGGGACAGATCGTTCACTGAAGCTTTCTTT. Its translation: CASRDRSFTEAFF.

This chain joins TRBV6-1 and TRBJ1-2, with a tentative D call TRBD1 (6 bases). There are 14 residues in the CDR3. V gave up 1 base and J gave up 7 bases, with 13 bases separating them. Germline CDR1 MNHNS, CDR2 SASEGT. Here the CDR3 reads CASSEVQGLGGYTF. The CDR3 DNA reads TGTGCCAGCAGTGAAGTACAGGGTTTGGGTGGCTACACCTTC.

DNA for the CDR3: TGTGCCAGCAGCCCCATGCCTACAGGTACCTACGAGCAGTACTTC. Translation: CASSPMPTGTYEQYF. The chain joins TRBV3-1 (or the pseudogene TRBV3-2) to TRBJ2-7; possible D gene TRBD1, 5 bases. CDR3 length equals 15 residues. The germline CDR1 and CDR2 sequences are LGHDT and YNNKEL (reference sequence). V lost 4 bases and J 2 bases, leaving 15 bases between the germline ends.

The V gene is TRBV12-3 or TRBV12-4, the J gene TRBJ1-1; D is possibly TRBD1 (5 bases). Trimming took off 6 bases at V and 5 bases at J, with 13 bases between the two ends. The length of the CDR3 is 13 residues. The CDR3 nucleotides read TGTGCCAGCAGCCCCGGGGGGGGAACTGAAGCTTTCTTT. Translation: CASSPGGGTEAFF.

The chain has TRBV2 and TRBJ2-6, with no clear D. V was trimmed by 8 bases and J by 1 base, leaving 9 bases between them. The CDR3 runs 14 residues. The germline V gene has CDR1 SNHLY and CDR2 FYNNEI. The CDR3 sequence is CASLTESGANVLTF. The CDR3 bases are TGTGCCAGCCTCACAGAGTCTGGGGCCAACGTCCTGACTTTC.

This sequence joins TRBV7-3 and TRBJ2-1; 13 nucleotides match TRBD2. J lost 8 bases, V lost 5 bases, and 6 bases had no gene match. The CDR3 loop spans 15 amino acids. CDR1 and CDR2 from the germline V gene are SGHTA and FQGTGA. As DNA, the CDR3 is TGTGCCAGCAGCCCAGGACTAGCGGGAGTGGATGAGCAGTTCTTC. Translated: CASSPGLAGVDEQFF.

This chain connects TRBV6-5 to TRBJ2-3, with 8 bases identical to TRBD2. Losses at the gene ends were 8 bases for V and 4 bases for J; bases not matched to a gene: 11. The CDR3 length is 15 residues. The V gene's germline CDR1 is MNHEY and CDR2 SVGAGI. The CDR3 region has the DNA TGTGCCAGCCGAATGGGACTAGATGTTGCAGATACGCAGTATTTT. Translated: CASRMGLDVADTQYF.

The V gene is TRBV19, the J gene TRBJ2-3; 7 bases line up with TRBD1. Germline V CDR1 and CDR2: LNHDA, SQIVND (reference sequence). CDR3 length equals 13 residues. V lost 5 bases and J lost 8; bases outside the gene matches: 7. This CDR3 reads CASSPQQGSTQYF. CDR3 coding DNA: TGTGCCAGTAGTCCCCAACAGGGGAGTACGCAGTATTTT.

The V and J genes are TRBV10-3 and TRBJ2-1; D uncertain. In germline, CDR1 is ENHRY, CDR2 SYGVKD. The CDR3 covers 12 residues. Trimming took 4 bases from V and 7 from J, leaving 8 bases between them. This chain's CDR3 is CAISAASNEQFF. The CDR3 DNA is TGTGCCATCAGTGCCGCGTCAAATGAGCAGTTCTTC.

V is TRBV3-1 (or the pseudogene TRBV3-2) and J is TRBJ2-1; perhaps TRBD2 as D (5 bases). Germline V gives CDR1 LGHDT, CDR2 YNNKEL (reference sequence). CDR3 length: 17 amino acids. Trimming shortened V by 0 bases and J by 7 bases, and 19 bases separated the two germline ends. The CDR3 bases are TGTGCCAGCAGCCAAGATGTAACGGGATTAAGGAGGAATGAGCAGTTCTTC. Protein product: CASSQDVTGLRRNEQFF.

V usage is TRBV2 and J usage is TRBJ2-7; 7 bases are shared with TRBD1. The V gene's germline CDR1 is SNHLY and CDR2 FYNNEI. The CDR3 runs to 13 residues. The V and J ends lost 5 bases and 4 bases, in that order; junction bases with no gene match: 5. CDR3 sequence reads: CASSNYRGYEQYF. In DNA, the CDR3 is TGTGCCAGCAGTAACTACAGGGGTTACGAGCAGTACTTC.

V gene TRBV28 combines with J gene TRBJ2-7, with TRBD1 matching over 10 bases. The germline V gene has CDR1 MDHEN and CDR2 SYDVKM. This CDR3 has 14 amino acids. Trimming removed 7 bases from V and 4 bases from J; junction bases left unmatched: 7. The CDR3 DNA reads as TGTGCCAGCAATACGGGACAGGGGCCATACGAGCAGTACTTC. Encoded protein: CASNTGQGPYEQYF.

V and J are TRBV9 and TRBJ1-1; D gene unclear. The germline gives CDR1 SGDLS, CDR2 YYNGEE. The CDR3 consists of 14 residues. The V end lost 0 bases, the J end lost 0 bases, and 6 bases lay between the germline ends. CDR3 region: CASSVDSMNTEAFF. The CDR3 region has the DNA TGTGCCAGCAGCGTAGACAGTATGAACACTGAAGCTTTCTTT. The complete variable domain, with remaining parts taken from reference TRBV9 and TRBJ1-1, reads DSGVTQTPKHLITATGQRVTLRCSPRSGDLSVYWYQQSLDQGLQFLIQYYNGEERAKGNILERFSAQQFPDLHSELNLSSLELGDSALYFCASSVDSMNTEAFFGQGTRLTVV.

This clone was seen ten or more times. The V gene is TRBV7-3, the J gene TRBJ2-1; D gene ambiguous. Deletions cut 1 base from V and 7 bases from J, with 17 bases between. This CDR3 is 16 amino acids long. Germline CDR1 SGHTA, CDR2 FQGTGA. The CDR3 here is CASSLNPAGAGNEQFF. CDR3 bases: TGTGCCAGCAGCTTAAATCCTGCTGGAGCTGGAAATGAGCAGTTCTTC.

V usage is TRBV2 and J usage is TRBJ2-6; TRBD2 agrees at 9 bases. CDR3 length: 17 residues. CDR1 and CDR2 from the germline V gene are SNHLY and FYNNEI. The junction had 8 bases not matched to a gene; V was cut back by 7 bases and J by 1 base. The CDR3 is CASTNLAGTSGANVLTF. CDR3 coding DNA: TGTGCCAGCACCAATCTAGCGGGGACATCTGGGGCCAACGTCCTGACTTTC.

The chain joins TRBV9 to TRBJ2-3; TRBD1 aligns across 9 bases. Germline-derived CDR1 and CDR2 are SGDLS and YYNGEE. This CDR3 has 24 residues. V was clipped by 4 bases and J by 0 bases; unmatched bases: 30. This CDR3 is CASSSTDGTGKVREPPLSTDTQYF. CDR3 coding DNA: TGTGCCAGCAGCTCCACTGATGGGACAGGGAAGGTTAGGGAACCCCCCTTAAGCACAGATACGCAGTATTTT.

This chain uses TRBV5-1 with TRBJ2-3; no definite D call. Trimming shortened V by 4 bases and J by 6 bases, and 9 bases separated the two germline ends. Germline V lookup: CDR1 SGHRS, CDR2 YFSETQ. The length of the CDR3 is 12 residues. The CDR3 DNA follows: TGCGCCAGCAGCGAGTCTGTTGATACGCAGTATTTT. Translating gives CASSESVDTQYF.

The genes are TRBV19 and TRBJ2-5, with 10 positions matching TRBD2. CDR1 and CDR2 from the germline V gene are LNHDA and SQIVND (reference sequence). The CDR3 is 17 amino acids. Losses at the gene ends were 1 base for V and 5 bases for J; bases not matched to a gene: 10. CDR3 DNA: TGTGCCAGTAGTATAGGGGCCCGGCTAGCGGGAGAGGAGACCCAGTACTTC. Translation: CASSIGARLAGEETQYF. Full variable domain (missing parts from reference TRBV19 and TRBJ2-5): DGGITQSPKYLFRKEGQNVTLSCEQNLNHDAMYWYRQDPGQGLRLIYYSQIVNDFQKGDIAEGYSVSREKKESFPLTVTSAQKNPTAFYLCASSIGARLAGEETQYFGPGTRLLVL.

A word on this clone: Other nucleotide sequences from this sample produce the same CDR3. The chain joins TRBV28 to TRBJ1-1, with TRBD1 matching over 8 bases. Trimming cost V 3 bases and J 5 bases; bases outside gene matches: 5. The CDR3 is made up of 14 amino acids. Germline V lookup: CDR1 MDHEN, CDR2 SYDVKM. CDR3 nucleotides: TGTGCCAGCAGTTTCGGACAGGGAATAACTGAAGCTTTCTTT. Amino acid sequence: CASSFGQGITEAFF.